This T cell receptor beta chain was observed in a study of cytomegalovirus exposure and HLA in healthy donors. Study as a whole: Clustering assigned 81% of the approximately 400 genotyped donors to the Caucasian-associated ancestry cluster. Study-wide findings and caveats: Confirmation was obtained in vitro that a few CMV-associated chains are specific for CMV antigens. Segments of the TCR beta V type were, in most cases, productive about 87% or about 30% of the time in an earlier analysis.

This clone was seen just once. The antigen is unknown. The study ran its PCR with 60 Vbeta and 13 Jbeta primers. The method was immunoSEQ multiplex PCR; TCRdb's version includes in-frame clones alone and lacks a portion of them. The sample shows about 35,000 clones, around 76% of them seen only once. The CDR3 length is 15 residues. Trimming at V came to 5 bases and at J to 2 bases, leaving 7 bases not matched to a gene. Germline CDR1 reads LNHDA; CDR2 reads SQIVND (reference sequence). Regarding donors, all were healthy bone marrow donors. The rearrangement uses TRBV19 and TRBJ2-7; TRBD1 matches 9 bases. The sample was PBMCs. The TCR sequence derives from a woman younger than 45 in good health and CMV-seropositive. Here the CDR3 reads CASSLIGTGTYEQYF. The CDR3 nucleotides read TGTGCCAGTAGTTTAATCGGGACAGGGACCTACGAGCAGTACTTC.